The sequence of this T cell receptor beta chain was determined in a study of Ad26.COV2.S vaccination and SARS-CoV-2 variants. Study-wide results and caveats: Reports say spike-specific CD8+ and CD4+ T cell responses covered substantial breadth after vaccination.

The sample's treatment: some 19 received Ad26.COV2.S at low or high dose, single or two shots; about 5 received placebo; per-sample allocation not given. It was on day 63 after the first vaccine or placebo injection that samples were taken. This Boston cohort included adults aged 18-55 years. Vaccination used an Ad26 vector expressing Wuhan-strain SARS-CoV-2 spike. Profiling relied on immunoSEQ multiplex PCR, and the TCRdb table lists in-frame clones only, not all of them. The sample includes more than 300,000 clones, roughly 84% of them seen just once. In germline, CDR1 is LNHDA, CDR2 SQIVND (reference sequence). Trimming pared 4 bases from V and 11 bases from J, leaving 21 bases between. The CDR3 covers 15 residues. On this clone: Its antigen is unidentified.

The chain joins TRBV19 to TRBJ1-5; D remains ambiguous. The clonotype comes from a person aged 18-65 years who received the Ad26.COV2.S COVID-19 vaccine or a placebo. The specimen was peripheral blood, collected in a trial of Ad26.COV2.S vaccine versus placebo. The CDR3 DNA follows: TGTGCCAGTAGTACCTCTGAGTCGTGGAGGGTGACCCAGCATTTT. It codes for CASSTSESWRVTQHF.